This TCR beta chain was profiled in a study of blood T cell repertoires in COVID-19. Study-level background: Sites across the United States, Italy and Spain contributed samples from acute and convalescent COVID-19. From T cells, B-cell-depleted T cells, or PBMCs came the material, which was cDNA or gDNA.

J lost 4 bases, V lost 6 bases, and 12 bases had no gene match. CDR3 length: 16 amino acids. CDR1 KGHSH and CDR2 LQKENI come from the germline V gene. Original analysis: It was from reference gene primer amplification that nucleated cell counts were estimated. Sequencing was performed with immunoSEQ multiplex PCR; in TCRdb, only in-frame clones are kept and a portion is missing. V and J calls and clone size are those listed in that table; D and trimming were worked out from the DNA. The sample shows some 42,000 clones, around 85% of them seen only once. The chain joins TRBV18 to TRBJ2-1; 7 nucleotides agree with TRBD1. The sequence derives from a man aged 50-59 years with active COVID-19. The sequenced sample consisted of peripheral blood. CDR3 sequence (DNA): TGTGCCAGCTCCCAGTTCCCGGGACAGAAGTACAATGAGCAGTTCTTC. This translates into CASSQFPGQKYNEQFF.